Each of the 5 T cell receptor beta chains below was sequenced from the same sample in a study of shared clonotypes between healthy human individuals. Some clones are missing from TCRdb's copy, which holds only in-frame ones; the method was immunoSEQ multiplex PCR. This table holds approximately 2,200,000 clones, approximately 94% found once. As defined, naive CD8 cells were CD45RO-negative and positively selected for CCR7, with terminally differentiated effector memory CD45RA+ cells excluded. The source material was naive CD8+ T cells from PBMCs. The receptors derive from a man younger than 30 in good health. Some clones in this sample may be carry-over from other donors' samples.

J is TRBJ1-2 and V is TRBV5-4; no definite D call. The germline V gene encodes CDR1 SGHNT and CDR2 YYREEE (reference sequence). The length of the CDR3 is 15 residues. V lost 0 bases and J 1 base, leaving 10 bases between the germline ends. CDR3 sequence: CASSLGRSRNYGYTF. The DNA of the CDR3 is TGTGCCAGCAGCTTGGGCCGCAGTCGTAACTATGGCTACACCTTC.

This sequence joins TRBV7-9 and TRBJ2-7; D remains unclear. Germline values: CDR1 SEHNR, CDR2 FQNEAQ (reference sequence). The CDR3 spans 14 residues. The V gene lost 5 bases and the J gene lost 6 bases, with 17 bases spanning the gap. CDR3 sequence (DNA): TGTGCCAGCAGCCCAAATATACCTGGCGCCGAGCAGTACTTC. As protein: CASSPNIPGAEQYF.

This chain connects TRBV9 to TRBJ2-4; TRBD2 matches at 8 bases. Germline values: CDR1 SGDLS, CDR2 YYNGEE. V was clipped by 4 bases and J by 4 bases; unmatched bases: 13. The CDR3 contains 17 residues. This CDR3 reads CASSPRGAGGLKNIQYF. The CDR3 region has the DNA TGTGCCAGCAGCCCCAGGGGTGCGGGAGGCCTTAAAAACATTCAGTACTTC.

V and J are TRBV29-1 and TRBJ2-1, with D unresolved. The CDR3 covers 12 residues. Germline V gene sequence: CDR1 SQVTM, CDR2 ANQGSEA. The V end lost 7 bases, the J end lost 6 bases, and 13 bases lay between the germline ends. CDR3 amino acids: CSGVVAPNEQFF. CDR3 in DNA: TGCAGCGGTGTGGTGGCGCCCAATGAGCAGTTCTTC.

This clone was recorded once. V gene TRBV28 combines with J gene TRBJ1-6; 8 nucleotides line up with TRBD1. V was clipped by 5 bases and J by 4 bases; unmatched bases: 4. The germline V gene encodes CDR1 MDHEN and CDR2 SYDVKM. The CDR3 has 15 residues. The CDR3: CASSPRQGYNSPLHF. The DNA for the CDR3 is TGTGCCAGCAGTCCTCGACAGGGGTATAATTCACCCCTCCACTTT.